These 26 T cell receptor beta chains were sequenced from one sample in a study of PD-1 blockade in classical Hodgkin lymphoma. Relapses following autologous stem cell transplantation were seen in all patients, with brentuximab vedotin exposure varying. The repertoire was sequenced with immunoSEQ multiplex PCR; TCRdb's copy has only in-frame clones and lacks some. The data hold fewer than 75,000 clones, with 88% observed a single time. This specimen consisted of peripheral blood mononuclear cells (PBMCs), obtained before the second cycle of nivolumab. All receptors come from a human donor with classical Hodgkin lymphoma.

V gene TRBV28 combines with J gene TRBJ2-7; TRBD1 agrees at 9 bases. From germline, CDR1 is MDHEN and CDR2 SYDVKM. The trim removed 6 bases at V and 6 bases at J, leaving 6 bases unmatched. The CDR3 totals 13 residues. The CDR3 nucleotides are TGTGCCAGCAGGACCGGGACAGGGCGCGAGCAGTACTTC. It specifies CASRTGTGREQYF.

The CDR3: CASVPISTDTQYF. CDR3 in DNA: TGTGCCAGCGTACCCATTAGCACAGATACGCAGTATTTT. This chain connects TRBV7-9 to TRBJ2-3; D is unclear. CDR3 length: 13 residues. Germline loops: CDR1 SEHNR, CDR2 FQNEAQ (reference sequence). The V end lost 8 bases, the J end lost 0 bases, and 9 bases lay between the germline ends. Together with reference TRBV7-9 and TRBJ2-3, the CDR3 gives the full variable domain: DTGVSQNPRHKITKRGQNVTFRCDPISEHNRLYWYRQTLGQGPEFLTYFQNEAQLEKSRLLSDRFSAERPKGSFSTLEIQRTEQGDSAMYLCASVPISTDTQYFGPGTRLTVL.

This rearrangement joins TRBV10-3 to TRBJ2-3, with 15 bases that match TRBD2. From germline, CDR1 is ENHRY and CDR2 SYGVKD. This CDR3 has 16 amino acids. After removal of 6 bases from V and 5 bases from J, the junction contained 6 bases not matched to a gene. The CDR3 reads CAIRRTSGGAEDTQYF. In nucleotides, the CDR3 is TGTGCCATCAGGAGGACTAGCGGGGGGGCCGAAGATACGCAGTATTTT.

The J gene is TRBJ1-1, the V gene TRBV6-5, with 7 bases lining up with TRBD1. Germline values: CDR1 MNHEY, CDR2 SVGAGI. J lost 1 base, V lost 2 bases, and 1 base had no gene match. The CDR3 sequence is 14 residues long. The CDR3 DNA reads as TGTGCCAGCAGTTACGCAGGGGGGAACACTGAAGCTTTCTTT. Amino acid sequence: CASSYAGGNTEAFF.

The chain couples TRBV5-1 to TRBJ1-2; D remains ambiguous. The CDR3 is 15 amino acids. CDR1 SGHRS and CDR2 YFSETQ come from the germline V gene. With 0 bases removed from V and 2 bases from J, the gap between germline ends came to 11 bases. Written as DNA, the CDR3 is TGCGCCAGCAGCTTGGTGAAAGGCGGGAACTATGGCTACACCTTC. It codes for CASSLVKGGNYGYTF.

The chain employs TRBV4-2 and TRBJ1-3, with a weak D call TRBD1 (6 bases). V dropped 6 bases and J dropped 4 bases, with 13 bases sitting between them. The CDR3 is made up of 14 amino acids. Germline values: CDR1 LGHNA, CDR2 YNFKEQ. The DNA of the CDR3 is TGTGCCAGCAGTCCAGGGGCTGACGGAAACACCATATATTTT. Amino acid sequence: CASSPGADGNTIYF.

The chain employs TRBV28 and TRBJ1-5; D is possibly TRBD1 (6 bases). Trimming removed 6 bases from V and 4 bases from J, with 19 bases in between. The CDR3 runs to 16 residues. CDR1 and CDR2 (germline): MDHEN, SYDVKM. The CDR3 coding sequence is TGTGCCAGCAGAGATCCGGGGACATCTTTGAATCAGCCCCAGCATTTT. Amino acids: CASRDPGTSLNQPQHF.

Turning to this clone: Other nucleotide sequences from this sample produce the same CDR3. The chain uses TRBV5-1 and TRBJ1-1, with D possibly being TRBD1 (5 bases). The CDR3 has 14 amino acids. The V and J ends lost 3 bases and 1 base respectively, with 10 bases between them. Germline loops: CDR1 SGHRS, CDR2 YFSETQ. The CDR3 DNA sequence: TGCGCCAGCAGCTCGGGACGGGAGAACACTGAAGCTTTCTTT. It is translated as CASSSGRENTEAFF.

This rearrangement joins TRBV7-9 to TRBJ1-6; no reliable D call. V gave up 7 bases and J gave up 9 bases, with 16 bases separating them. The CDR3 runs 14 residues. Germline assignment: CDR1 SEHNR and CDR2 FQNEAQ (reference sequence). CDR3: CASTSRVGSSPLHF. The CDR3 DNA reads TGTGCCAGCACCTCCAGAGTCGGCAGTTCACCCCTCCACTTT.

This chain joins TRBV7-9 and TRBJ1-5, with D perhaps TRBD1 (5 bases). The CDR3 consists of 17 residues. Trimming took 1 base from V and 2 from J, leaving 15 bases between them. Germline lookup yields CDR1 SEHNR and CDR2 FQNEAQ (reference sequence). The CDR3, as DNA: TGTGCCAGCAGCTTAGATATTCGGGGGGATGGCAATCAGCCCCAGCATTTT. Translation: CASSLDIRGDGNQPQHF.

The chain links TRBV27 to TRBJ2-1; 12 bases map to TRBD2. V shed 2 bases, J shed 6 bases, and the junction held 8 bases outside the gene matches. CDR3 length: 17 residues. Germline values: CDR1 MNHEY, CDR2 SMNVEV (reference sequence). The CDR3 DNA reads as TGTGCCAGCAGTTTAGTACTAGCGGGGGGCCCTACCAATGAGCAGTTCTTC. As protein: CASSLVLAGGPTNEQFF.

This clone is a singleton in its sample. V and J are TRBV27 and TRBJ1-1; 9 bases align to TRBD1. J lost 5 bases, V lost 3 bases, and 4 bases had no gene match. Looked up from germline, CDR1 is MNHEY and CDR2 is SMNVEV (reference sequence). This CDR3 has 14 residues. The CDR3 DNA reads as TGTGCCAGCAGTTTGGGACAGGGTTGGACTGAAGCTTTCTTT. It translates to CASSLGQGWTEAFF.

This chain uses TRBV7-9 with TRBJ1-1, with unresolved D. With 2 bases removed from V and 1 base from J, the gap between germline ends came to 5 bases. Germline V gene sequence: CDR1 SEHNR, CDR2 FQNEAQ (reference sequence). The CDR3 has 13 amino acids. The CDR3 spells CASSLHENTEAFF. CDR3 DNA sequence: TGTGCCAGCAGCTTACACGAGAACACTGAAGCTTTCTTT.

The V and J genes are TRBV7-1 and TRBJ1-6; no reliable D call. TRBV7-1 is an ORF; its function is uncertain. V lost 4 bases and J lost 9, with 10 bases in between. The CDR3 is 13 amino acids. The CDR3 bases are TGTGCCAGCAGCTTAGAGAGCGGTTCACCCCTCCACTTT. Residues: CASSLESGSPLHF.

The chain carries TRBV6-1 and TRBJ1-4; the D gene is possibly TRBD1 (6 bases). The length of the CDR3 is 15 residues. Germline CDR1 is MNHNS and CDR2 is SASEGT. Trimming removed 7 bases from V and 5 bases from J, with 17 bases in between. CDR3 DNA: TGTGCCAGCAAATTAGCGGGGGGGCTGAATGAAAAACTGTTTTTT. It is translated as CASKLAGGLNEKLFF.

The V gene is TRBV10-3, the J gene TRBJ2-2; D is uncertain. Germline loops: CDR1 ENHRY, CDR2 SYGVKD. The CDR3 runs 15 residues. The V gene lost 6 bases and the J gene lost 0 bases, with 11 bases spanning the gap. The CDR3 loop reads CAISPRDSNTGELFF. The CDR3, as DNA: TGTGCCATCAGCCCACGAGACTCGAACACCGGGGAGCTGTTTTTT.

In DNA, the CDR3 is TGTGCCAGGTGCAAGGGGTACGAGCAGTACTTC. This codes for CARCKGYEQYF. This rearrangement joins TRBV5-3 to TRBJ2-7; TRBD1 is a possible D gene (5 bases). TRBV5-3 is treated as an ORF (open reading frame) with a function not yet certain. This CDR3 is 11 amino acids long. V was pared by 8 bases and J by 4 bases, with 10 bases between.

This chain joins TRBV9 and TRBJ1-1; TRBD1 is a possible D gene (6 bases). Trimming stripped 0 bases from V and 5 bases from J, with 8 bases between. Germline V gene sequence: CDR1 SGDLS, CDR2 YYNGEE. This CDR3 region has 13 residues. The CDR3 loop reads CASSVDQGTEAFF. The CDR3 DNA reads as TGTGCCAGCAGCGTAGATCAGGGGACTGAAGCTTTCTTT.

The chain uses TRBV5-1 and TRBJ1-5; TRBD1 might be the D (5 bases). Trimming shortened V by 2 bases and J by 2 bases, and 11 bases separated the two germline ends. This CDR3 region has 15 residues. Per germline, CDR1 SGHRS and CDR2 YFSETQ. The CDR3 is CASSLGEGGNQPQHF. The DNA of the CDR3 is TGCGCCAGCAGCTTAGGGGAGGGAGGCAATCAGCCCCAGCATTTT.

The CDR3 region is CSVSGTSGGATETQYF. CDR3 DNA: TGCAGCGTTTCCGGGACTAGCGGGGGGGCGACAGAGACCCAGTACTTC. V usage is TRBV29-1 and J usage is TRBJ2-5; 16 bases align to TRBD2. Looked up from germline, CDR1 is SQVTM and CDR2 is ANQGSEA. This CDR3 comprises 16 residues. Trimming took 5 bases from V and 4 from J; bases not matched to a gene: 7.

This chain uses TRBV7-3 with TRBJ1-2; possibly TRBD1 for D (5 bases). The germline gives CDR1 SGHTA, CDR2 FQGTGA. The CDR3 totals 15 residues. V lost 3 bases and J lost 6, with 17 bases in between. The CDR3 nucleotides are TGTGCCAGCAGCTTGGGCCCGGGGGACGAGGATGGCTACACCTTC. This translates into CASSLGPGDEDGYTF.

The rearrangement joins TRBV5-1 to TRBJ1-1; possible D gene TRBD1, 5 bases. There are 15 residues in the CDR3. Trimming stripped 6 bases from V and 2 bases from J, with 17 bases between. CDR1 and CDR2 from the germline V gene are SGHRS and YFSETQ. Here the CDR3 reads CASTPGGVENTEAFF. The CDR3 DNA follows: TGCGCCAGCACCCCGGGGGGAGTGGAAAACACTGAAGCTTTCTTT.

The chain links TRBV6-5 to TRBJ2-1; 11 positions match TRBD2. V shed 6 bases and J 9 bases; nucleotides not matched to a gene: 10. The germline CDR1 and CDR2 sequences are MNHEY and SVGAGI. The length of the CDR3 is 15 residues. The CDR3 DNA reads TGTGCCAGCAGCAATAGCGGGGGGGCGTTTGGTGAGCAGTTCTTC. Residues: CASSNSGGAFGEQFF.

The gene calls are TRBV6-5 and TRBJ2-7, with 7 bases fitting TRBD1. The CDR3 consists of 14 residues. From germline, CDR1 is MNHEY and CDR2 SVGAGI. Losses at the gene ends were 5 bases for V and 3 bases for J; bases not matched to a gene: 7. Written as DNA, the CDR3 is TGTGCCAGCAGTAAAACAGGGGCCCACTACGAGCAGTACTTC. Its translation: CASSKTGAHYEQYF.

The CDR3 loop reads CASSPGTGLSYEQYF. In DNA, the CDR3 is TGTGCCAGCAGCCCCGGGACAGGGTTGTCCTACGAGCAGTACTTC. The chain couples TRBV7-2 to TRBJ2-7, with 9 bases that match TRBD1. This CDR3 contains 15 residues. Germline CDR1 reads SGHTA; CDR2 reads FQGNSA. Trimming removed 5 bases from V and 1 base from J; junction bases left unmatched: 6. The full variable domain, with the rest looked up from reference TRBV7-2 and TRBJ2-7, is GAGVSQSPSNKVTEKGKDVELRCDPISGHTALYWYRQSLGQGLEFLIYFQGNSAPDKSGLPSDRFSAERTGGSVSTLTIQRTQQEDSAVYLCASSPGTGLSYEQYFGPGTRLTVT.

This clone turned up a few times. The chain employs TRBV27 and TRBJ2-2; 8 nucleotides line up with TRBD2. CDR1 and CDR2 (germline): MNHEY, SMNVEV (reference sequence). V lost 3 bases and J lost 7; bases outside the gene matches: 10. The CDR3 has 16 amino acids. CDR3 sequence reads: CASSFPGAGVVGELFF. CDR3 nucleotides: TGTGCCAGCAGTTTCCCTGGAGCGGGGGTGGTCGGGGAGCTGTTTTTT.